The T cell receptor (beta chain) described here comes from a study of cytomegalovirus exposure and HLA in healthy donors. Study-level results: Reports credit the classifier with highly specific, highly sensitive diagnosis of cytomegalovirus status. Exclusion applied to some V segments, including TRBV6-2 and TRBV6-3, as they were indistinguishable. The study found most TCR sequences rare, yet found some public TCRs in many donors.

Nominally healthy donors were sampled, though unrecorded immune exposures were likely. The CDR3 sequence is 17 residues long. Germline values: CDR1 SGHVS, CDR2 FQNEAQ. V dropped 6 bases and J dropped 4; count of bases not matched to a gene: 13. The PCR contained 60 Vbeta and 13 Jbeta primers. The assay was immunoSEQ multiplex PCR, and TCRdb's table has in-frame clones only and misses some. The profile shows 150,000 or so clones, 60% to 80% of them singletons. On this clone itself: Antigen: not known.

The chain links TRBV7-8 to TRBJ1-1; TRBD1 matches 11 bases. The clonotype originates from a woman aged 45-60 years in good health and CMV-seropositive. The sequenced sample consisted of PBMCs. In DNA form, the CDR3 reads TGTGCCAGCAGACTGCCGGGACAGGGGGTCGAGGGCACTGAAGCTTTCTTT. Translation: CASRLPGQGVEGTEAFF.